These 30 T cell receptor beta chains came from one sample sequenced in a study of cytomegalovirus exposure and HLA in healthy donors. PCR primers comprised 60 Vbeta and 13 Jbeta primers. Some clones are missing from TCRdb's copy, which holds only in-frame ones; the method was immunoSEQ multiplex PCR. This table holds about 120,000 clones, 76% found once. The sample was PBMCs. Receptors were obtained from a man aged 25-45 years in good health and CMV-seropositive.

V is TRBV28 and J is TRBJ1-2; the D is unclear. Germline V gene lookup returns CDR1 MDHEN and CDR2 SYDVKM. The CDR3 spans 12 residues. V was cut by 5 bases and J by 3 bases, with 7 bases left in between. The CDR3 reads CASSLDYYGYTF. In DNA, the CDR3 is TGTGCCAGCAGTCTCGACTACTATGGCTACACCTTC.

The rearrangement uses TRBV7-2 and TRBJ2-1; 9 bases agree with TRBD2. Germline V gene lookup returns CDR1 SGHTA and CDR2 FQGNSA. With 3 bases clipped from V and 7 bases from J, the junction kept 4 bases outside the gene matches. This CDR3 comprises 14 residues. This CDR3 is CASSFRTSVNEQFF. DNA of the CDR3: TGTGCCAGCAGCTTCCGGACTAGCGTGAATGAGCAGTTCTTC.

The chain carries TRBV7-2 and TRBJ2-2; D gene uncertain. Looked up from germline, CDR1 is SGHTA and CDR2 is FQGNSA. The V end was cut by 3 bases, the J end by 5 bases, with 22 bases between. The CDR3 extends over 18 amino acids. CDR3: CASSLATGFTERTGELFF. CDR3 nucleotide sequence: TGTGCCAGCAGCTTGGCAACCGGGTTCACGGAGAGGACCGGGGAGCTGTTTTTT.

V and J are TRBV4-3 and TRBJ2-5; 8 bases are shared with TRBD1. The germline CDR1 and CDR2 sequences are LGHNA and YSLEER. The CDR3 is made up of 15 amino acids. V was clipped by 1 base and J by 2 bases; unmatched bases: 3. CDR3 nucleotides: TGCGCCAGCAGCCAAGGAACAGGGGGGCAAGAGACCCAGTACTTC. Translation gives CASSQGTGGQETQYF.

The rearrangement links TRBV7-9 to TRBJ2-3, with TRBD2 identical over 14 bases. The J segment lost 7 bases and the V segment lost 3 bases, leaving 6 bases of the junction unmatched. The CDR3 is made up of 16 amino acids. Germline CDR1 reads SEHNR; CDR2 reads FQNEAQ (reference sequence). This chain's CDR3 is CASSLTSGGARHTQYF. CDR3 nucleotides: TGTGCCAGCAGCTTGACTAGCGGGGGGGCCCGGCATACGCAGTATTTT.

The chain is built from TRBV28 and TRBJ1-1; unclear D gene. Germline assignment: CDR1 MDHEN and CDR2 SYDVKM. The V gene lost 3 bases and the J gene lost 4 bases, with 9 bases spanning the gap. The CDR3 is 13 residues long. The CDR3: CASSLVGSTEAFF. DNA of the CDR3: TGTGCCAGCAGTTTGGTGGGGAGCACTGAAGCTTTCTTT.

The chain recombines TRBV19 with TRBJ1-5; 11 bases line up with TRBD1. The CDR3 runs to 15 residues. Germline values: CDR1 LNHDA, CDR2 SQIVND (reference sequence). The junction had 3 bases not matched to a gene; V was cut back by 4 bases and J by 4 bases. The CDR3 region is CASSTGTGGNQPQHF. CDR3 sequence (DNA): TGTGCCAGTAGTACTGGGACAGGGGGGAATCAGCCCCAGCATTTT.

In its sample, this clone was seen a few times. V usage is TRBV19 and J usage is TRBJ1-3, with a tentative D call TRBD1 (5 bases). V shed 10 bases and J shed 4 bases, with 14 bases lying between them. This CDR3 has 13 residues. The germline gives CDR1 LNHDA, CDR2 SQIVND (reference sequence). The CDR3 reads CATRPGSGNTIYF. The CDR3 region has the DNA TGTGCCACTCGGCCAGGGTCCGGAAACACCATATATTTT.

V usage is TRBV7-2 and J usage is TRBJ1-2; tentative D call: TRBD1 (6 bases). Germline CDR1 and CDR2: SGHTA and FQGNSA. The ends were cut back, 5 bases at V and 7 bases at J, with 17 bases in the middle. This CDR3 has 14 residues. The CDR3: CASSPQGGRSGYTF. Here the CDR3 DNA reads TGTGCCAGCAGCCCACAGGGTGGGCGCAGTGGCTACACCTTC.

V gene TRBV23-1 combines with J gene TRBJ1-2; unclear D gene. Being an ORF, TRBV23-1 has a function that is uncertain. Trimming removed 2 bases from V and 8 bases from J, with 15 bases in between. The CDR3 loop spans 14 amino acids. For the CDR3, the DNA is TGCGCCAGCAGTCAAACCGGGTCCTTCCAGGGCTACACCTTC. This gives the protein CASSQTGSFQGYTF.

CDR3 DNA sequence: TGTGCCAGCAGTGTTGGGGACAGGTTGACCTACGAGCAGTACTTC. As protein: CASSVGDRLTYEQYF. The gene calls are TRBV2 and TRBJ2-7; 8 nucleotides line up with TRBD1. Germline V gene sequence: CDR1 SNHLY, CDR2 FYNNEI. This CDR3 region has 15 residues. V gave up 4 bases and J gave up 2 bases; unmatched junction bases: 7.

The V and J genes are TRBV19 and TRBJ1-6; D might be TRBD1 (5 bases). The CDR3 runs to 14 residues. Germline values: CDR1 LNHDA, CDR2 SQIVND (reference sequence). Deletions cut 0 bases from V and 7 bases from J, with 7 bases between. The CDR3 bases are TGTGCCAGTAGTATAGAACGGGGGAATTCACCCCTCCACTTT. This encodes CASSIERGNSPLHF.

The rearrangement links TRBV4-3 to TRBJ1-3; TRBD1 matches 11 bases. Germline values: CDR1 LGHNA, CDR2 YSLEER. With 0 bases clipped from V and 5 bases from J, the junction kept 6 bases outside the gene matches. The CDR3 consists of 17 residues. CDR3 nucleotide sequence: TGCGCCAGCAGCCAAGATGGACAGGGGGCTATTAGAAACACCATATATTTT. Protein product: CASSQDGQGAIRNTIYF.

V gene TRBV2 combines with J gene TRBJ2-4, with TRBD2 identical over 9 bases. Germline V gene lookup returns CDR1 SNHLY and CDR2 FYNNEI. Trimming removed 4 bases from V and 4 bases from J; junction bases left unmatched: 8. This CDR3 contains 16 residues. The DNA for the CDR3 is TGTGCCAGCAGTGTAGGGCTAGCGGGGACAAAAAACATTCAGTACTTC. Amino acids: CASSVGLAGTKNIQYF.

This clone occurred a few times. The chain combines TRBV4-3 with TRBJ2-2; maybe TRBD1 (5 bases). CDR1 and CDR2 (germline): LGHNA, YSLEER. Trimming stripped 1 base from V and 2 bases from J, with 14 bases between. The CDR3 runs to 17 residues. DNA for the CDR3: TGCGCCAGCAGCCAAGGGGTCGCAGGGATTAACACCGGGGAGCTGTTTTTT. Its translation is CASSQGVAGINTGELFF.

This chain joins TRBV7-2 and TRBJ1-2; 9 bases are a match to TRBD1. This CDR3 spans 15 amino acids. Germline V gene data show CDR1 as SGHTA and CDR2 as FQGNSA. The V and J ends lost 8 bases and 2 bases, in that order; junction bases with no gene match: 9. This CDR3 is CASGLQGAPNYGYTF. The CDR3, as DNA: TGTGCCAGCGGCCTACAGGGGGCGCCCAACTATGGCTACACCTTC.

The genes are TRBV5-1 and TRBJ1-5; D perhaps matches TRBD1 (5 bases). Between the trimmed V and J ends, which lost 7 bases and 4 bases, there was a span of 12 bases. Germline loops: CDR1 SGHRS, CDR2 YFSETQ. The CDR3 extends over 13 amino acids. This CDR3 is CASPFTGNQPQHF. DNA for the CDR3: TGCGCCAGCCCATTTACAGGTAATCAGCCCCAGCATTTT.

The CDR3 sequence is CASSNSPGQGIGETQYF. The CDR3 coding sequence is TGTGCCAGCTCCAATAGCCCGGGACAGGGCATCGGAGAGACCCAGTACTTC. This rearrangement joins TRBV18 to TRBJ2-5; 9 bases line up with TRBD1. Trimming removed 6 bases from V and 4 bases from J; junction bases left unmatched: 15. Germline loops: CDR1 KGHSH, CDR2 LQKENI. CDR3 length equals 17 residues.

The J gene is TRBJ1-6, the V gene TRBV7-2; D not resolved. There are 14 residues in the CDR3. The V gene lost 4 bases and the J gene lost 9 bases, with 13 bases spanning the gap. Per the germline V gene, CDR1 is SGHTA and CDR2 is FQGNSA. DNA for the CDR3: TGTGCCAGCAGCTACGACATGGAAAGTTCACCCCTCCACTTT. Residues: CASSYDMESSPLHF.

The chain couples TRBV7-2 to TRBJ1-4, with 7 bases aligning to TRBD1. The CDR3 totals 18 residues. Germline loops: CDR1 SGHTA, CDR2 FQGNSA. V shed 1 base and J 3 bases; nucleotides not matched to a gene: 11. The chain's CDR3 is CASSLGSPRQGPNEKLFF. The DNA for the CDR3 is TGTGCCAGCAGCTTAGGAAGCCCGCGACAGGGACCTAATGAAAAACTGTTTTTT.

V gene TRBV4-3 combines with J gene TRBJ1-6; tentative D call: TRBD1 (6 bases). The germline V and J ends were trimmed by 0 bases and 9 bases, with 15 bases remaining between them. CDR1 and CDR2 (germline): LGHNA, YSLEER. This CDR3 has 16 residues. This CDR3 reads CASSQDRTGLSSPLHF. CDR3 sequence (DNA): TGCGCCAGCAGCCAAGATCGTACAGGGTTGAGTTCACCCCTCCACTTT.

This sequence joins TRBV6-1 and TRBJ2-1; 10 bases are a match to TRBD2. The CDR3 covers 20 residues. V gave up 1 base and J gave up 0 bases; unmatched junction bases: 12. The germline V gene has CDR1 MNHNS and CDR2 SASEGT. For the CDR3, the DNA is TGTGCCAGCAGTGAAGACCAGCGGGGGGGTTCGTATAGCTCCTACAATGAGCAGTTCTTC. Translation gives CASSEDQRGGSYSSYNEQFF.

The chain is built from TRBV27 and TRBJ1-4; 10 bases align to TRBD1. The CDR3 runs 14 residues. V was pared by 5 bases and J by 8 bases, with 5 bases of the junction left unmatched. Germline CDR1 MNHEY, CDR2 SMNVEV (reference sequence). This CDR3 is CASSPGTGVEKLFF. DNA for the CDR3: TGTGCCAGCAGTCCCGGGACAGGGGTAGAAAAACTGTTTTTT.

The chain joins TRBV7-2 to TRBJ2-7; TRBD2 might be the D (7 bases). The CDR3 has 13 amino acids. Germline V gene sequence: CDR1 SGHTA, CDR2 FQGNSA. Trimming stripped 5 bases from V and 6 bases from J, with 14 bases between. DNA for the CDR3: TGTGCCAGCAGCCCACGGGGGGCAACCGAGCAGTACTTC. It is translated as CASSPRGATEQYF. The full variable domain, rest sourced from reference TRBV7-2 and TRBJ2-7, is GAGVSQSPSNKVTEKGKDVELRCDPISGHTALYWYRQSLGQGLEFLIYFQGNSAPDKSGLPSDRFSAERTGGSVSTLTIQRTQQEDSAVYLCASSPRGATEQYFGPGTRLTVT.

The chain carries TRBV19 and TRBJ2-2, with D maybe TRBD2 (6 bases). V lost 5 bases and J lost 4, with 20 bases in between. Germline-derived CDR1 and CDR2 are LNHDA and SQIVND (reference sequence). The CDR3 is made up of 17 amino acids. CDR3 amino acids: CASSDTGGESPTGELFF. The CDR3 DNA reads TGTGCCAGTAGTGACACTGGCGGGGAATCGCCCACCGGGGAGCTGTTTTTT.

The CDR3 DNA sequence: TGTGCCAGCAGCCAAACGGGACAGCCGAGCTCCTATAATTCACCCCTCCACTTT. This codes for CASSQTGQPSSYNSPLHF. The chain employs TRBV7-2 and TRBJ1-6; 7 bases are a match to TRBD1. The junction had 10 bases not matched to a gene; V was cut back by 5 bases and J by 0 bases. Germline V gene sequence: CDR1 SGHTA, CDR2 FQGNSA. The CDR3 covers 18 residues.

The rearrangement joins TRBV6-1 to TRBJ2-7; D unresolved. Germline V CDR1 and CDR2: MNHNS, SASEGT. The germline V and J ends were trimmed by 10 bases and 4 bases, with 8 bases remaining between them. This CDR3 region has 10 residues. CDR3 region: CANPGYEQYF. The CDR3 bases are TGTGCCAACCCGGGTTACGAGCAGTACTTC.

This chain uses TRBV27 with TRBJ2-7; 7 bases are a match to TRBD1. CDR3 length: 15 amino acids. Germline lookup yields CDR1 MNHEY and CDR2 SMNVEV (reference sequence). V lost 6 bases, J lost 3 bases, and 11 bases stayed unmatched. For the CDR3, the DNA is TGTGCCAGCAGCAAGCTCACAGGGGCCCTCTACGAGCAGTACTTC. Its protein is CASSKLTGALYEQYF.

The rearrangement uses TRBV4-3 and TRBJ2-5; 9 bases agree with TRBD1. Gene TRBJ2-7 matches the end of the DNA better, so the J call may be wrong. CDR1 and CDR2 from the germline V gene are LGHNA and YSLEER. The length of the CDR3 is 15 residues. The CDR3 DNA reads as TGCGCCAGCAGCCAAGGGACAGGGGAGTCCTACGAGCAGTACTTC. Its translation is CASSQGTGESYEQYF.

The chain employs TRBV30 and TRBJ1-1, with D possibly matching TRBD1 (6 bases). CDR3 length: 12 amino acids. The germline V and J ends were trimmed by 2 bases and 6 bases, with 10 bases remaining between them. CDR1 and CDR2 from the germline V gene are GTSNPN and SVGIG (reference sequence). The chain's CDR3 is CAWSTGSAEAFF. DNA for the CDR3: TGTGCCTGGAGTACAGGGAGCGCTGAAGCTTTCTTT.